The 28 T cell receptor beta chains below all came from one sample that was sequenced in a study of blood T cell repertoires in COVID-19. The method was immunoSEQ multiplex PCR; TCRdb's version includes in-frame clones alone and lacks a portion of them. The sample lists 85,000 to 100,000 clones; more than 80% were seen once. Sequencing was carried out using peripheral blood. The receptors were sampled from a man in his forties or fifties with active or convalescent COVID-19.

Here the CDR3 DNA reads TGCGCCAGCAGCTCGGACAGGGTCTCCTACAATGAGCAGTTCTTC. Translating it yields CASSSDRVSYNEQFF. The chain links TRBV5-1 to TRBJ2-1; 8 nucleotides agree with TRBD1. The ends lost 3 bases at V and 0 bases at J; junction bases unmatched: 2. Germline loops: CDR1 SGHRS, CDR2 YFSETQ. The CDR3 loop spans 15 amino acids.

The V call is TRBV28, the J call TRBJ2-5, with 7 bases that match TRBD2. Germline CDR1 reads MDHEN; CDR2 reads SYDVKM. The CDR3 spans 14 residues. The J segment lost 2 bases and the V segment lost 5 bases, leaving 5 bases of the junction unmatched. Written as DNA, the CDR3 is TGTGCCAGCAGTATAGTGGGGGGGCAAGAGACCCAGTACTTC. Amino acids: CASSIVGGQETQYF.

The chain carries TRBV28 and TRBJ2-5; 11 bases map to TRBD1. The CDR3 totals 16 residues. V lost 5 bases and J lost 4; bases outside the gene matches: 9. Per the germline V gene, CDR1 is MDHEN and CDR2 is SYDVKM. The CDR3 nucleotides are TGTGCCAGCAGTACCACCGGGACAGGGGGGGGAGAGACCCAGTACTTC. It codes for CASSTTGTGGGETQYF.

The chain is built from TRBV27 and TRBJ2-7; 10 nucleotides match TRBD1. V shed 5 bases, J shed 5 bases, and the junction held 6 bases outside the gene matches. The germline gives CDR1 MNHEY, CDR2 SMNVEV (reference sequence). There are 14 residues in the CDR3. The CDR3 DNA is TGTGCCAGCAGTGACAGGGGGCCTGTGAACGAGCAGTACTTC. Residues: CASSDRGPVNEQYF.

This chain connects TRBV5-6 to TRBJ2-5, with 7 positions matching TRBD1. This CDR3 contains 15 residues. Germline CDR1 is SGHDT and CDR2 is YYEEEE. The V and J ends lost 1 base and 1 base, in that order; junction bases with no gene match: 4. CDR3 amino acids: CASSLRAGGQETQYF. The CDR3 bases are TGTGCCAGCAGCTTGAGGGCAGGGGGCCAAGAGACCCAGTACTTC.

This chain connects TRBV27 to TRBJ2-3, with 9 bases that match TRBD2. The trim removed 4 bases at V and 1 base at J, leaving 3 bases unmatched. This CDR3 is built from 15 residues. Germline V gene sequence: CDR1 MNHEY, CDR2 SMNVEV (reference sequence). The CDR3 region has the DNA TGTGCCAGCAGTTCTAGCGGGGCTCGCACAGATACGCAGTATTTT. The encoded protein is CASSSSGARTDTQYF.

For this clone: The junction departs from germline at one end; a sequencing error may be responsible. The gene calls are TRBV6-1 and TRBJ2-7, with TRBD1 matching over 7 bases. CDR1 is MNHNS and CDR2 is SASEGT in the germline V gene. The CDR3 spans 10 residues. The CDR3 reads CASSEVGTDF. CDR3 sequence (DNA): TGTGCCAGCAGTGAAGTCGGGACAGACTTC.

The DNA of the CDR3 is TGTGCCAGCAGCTTAGGACTAGCGGGAGGAACATACGAGCAGTACTTC. Protein sequence: CASSLGLAGGTYEQYF. The chain couples TRBV7-9 to TRBJ2-7, with 13 nucleotides matching TRBD2. V dropped 1 base and J dropped 4; count of bases not matched to a gene: 4. The germline V gene has CDR1 SEHNR and CDR2 FQNEAQ (reference sequence). This CDR3 contains 16 residues.

V gene TRBV19 combines with J gene TRBJ1-6; D remains ambiguous. This CDR3 spans 12 amino acids. The germline CDR1 and CDR2 sequences are LNHDA and SQIVND (reference sequence). The germline V and J ends were trimmed by 4 bases and 7 bases, with 5 bases remaining between them. The CDR3 is CASSTGNSPLHF. In nucleotides, the CDR3 is TGTGCCAGTAGTACCGGGAATTCACCCCTCCACTTT.

This chain uses TRBV11-3 with TRBJ1-3, with TRBD1 identical over 7 bases. The CDR3 consists of 13 residues. The V segment lost 4 bases and the J segment 8 bases; nucleotides outside the gene matches: 5. Germline CDR1 is SGHNT and CDR2 is YENEEA. CDR3 DNA sequence: TGTGCCAGCAGCTCAGACAGGGAGGACACCATATATTTT. Protein: CASSSDREDTIYF.

This clone has a handful of counts. V is TRBV6-5 and J is TRBJ1-1, with TRBD1 identical over 12 bases. CDR1 and CDR2 (germline): MNHEY, SVGAGI. V trimming: 6 bases; J trimming: 3 bases; junction bases outside the gene matches: 5. The CDR3 covers 15 residues. The chain's CDR3 is CASRGQGAGDTEAFF. CDR3 DNA sequence: TGTGCCAGCAGGGGACAGGGGGCGGGGGACACTGAAGCTTTCTTT.

The chain is built from TRBV7-9 and TRBJ2-5, with D tentatively TRBD1 (6 bases). From germline, CDR1 is SEHNR and CDR2 FQNEAQ (reference sequence). Trimming took off 2 bases at V and 2 bases at J, with 12 bases between the two ends. The CDR3 spans 15 residues. The CDR3 DNA reads TGTGCCAGCAGCTTAACCCTAGGACAGCAAGAGACCCAGTACTTC. Protein product: CASSLTLGQQETQYF.

This sequence joins TRBV28 and TRBJ1-6, with D possibly TRBD1 on 5 matching bases. The germline gives CDR1 MDHEN, CDR2 SYDVKM. V lost 6 bases to trimming and J lost 5 bases, with 14 bases between them. This CDR3 is built from 15 residues. CDR3 amino acids: CASRAGTGNNSPLHF. The CDR3 bases are TGTGCCAGCAGGGCCGGGACTGGGAATAATTCACCCCTCCACTTT.

The chain employs TRBV7-2 and TRBJ2-3; TRBD2 agrees at 8 bases. The CDR3 has 17 amino acids. Losses at the gene ends were 2 bases for V and 2 bases for J; bases not matched to a gene: 9. Per the germline V gene, CDR1 is SGHTA and CDR2 is FQGNSA. CDR3 sequence (DNA): TGTGCCAGCAGCTTACGGGCCACTAGCGGTCCCACAGATACGCAGTATTTT. It encodes CASSLRATSGPTDTQYF. The variable domain in full, completed from reference TRBV7-2 and TRBJ2-3, reads GAGVSQSPSNKVTEKGKDVELRCDPISGHTALYWYRQSLGQGLEFLIYFQGNSAPDKSGLPSDRFSAERTGGSVSTLTIQRTQQEDSAVYLCASSLRATSGPTDTQYFGPGTRLTVL.

The V and J genes are TRBV5-1 and TRBJ2-2; 8 bases match TRBD1. The CDR3 has 15 amino acids. CDR1 SGHRS and CDR2 YFSETQ come from the germline V gene. V trimming: 6 bases; J trimming: 1 base; junction bases outside the gene matches: 5. The CDR3 DNA sequence: TGCGCCAGCACCGACGGGACAGGGAACACCGGGGAGCTGTTTTTT. It encodes CASTDGTGNTGELFF.

Written as DNA, the CDR3 is TGTGCCAGTAGCATGGGACTTAACTCCTACAATGAGCAGTTCTTC. Translation: CASSMGLNSYNEQFF. The V call is TRBV19, the J call TRBJ2-1; a weak D match, TRBD2 (6 bases). The germline V gene has CDR1 LNHDA and CDR2 SQIVND (reference sequence). The CDR3 runs to 15 residues. V lost 6 bases, J lost 0 bases, and 12 bases lay in between.

This clone was picked up a small number of times. CDR3 DNA: TGTGCCACCAGTGATTTGCAGGGTTTTTGGTTCTTT. The encoded protein is CATSDLQGFWFF. The J gene is TRBJ1-1, the V gene TRBV24-1; possible D gene TRBD1, 5 bases. CDR1 is KGHDR and CDR2 is SFDVKD in the germline V gene. This CDR3 is built from 12 residues. Trimming left V 0 bases short and J 14 bases short, with 12 bases between.

This rearrangement joins TRBV7-9 to TRBJ1-1; D unresolved. CDR1 is SEHNR and CDR2 is FQNEAQ in the germline V gene (reference sequence). Trimming took off 5 bases at V and 2 bases at J, with 15 bases between the two ends. CDR3 length: 15 amino acids. The CDR3 DNA is TGTGCCAGCAGCGTAGGCCGGCGGCAAAACACTGAAGCTTTCTTT. Translated: CASSVGRRQNTEAFF.

V and J are TRBV2 and TRBJ2-4; D perhaps matches TRBD2 (7 bases). The V end was cut by 5 bases, the J end by 0 bases, with 11 bases between. Germline V gives CDR1 SNHLY, CDR2 FYNNEI. The length of the CDR3 is 15 residues. CDR3 in amino acids: CASSRGGIAKNIQYF. CDR3 sequence (DNA): TGTGCCAGCAGTAGGGGGGGGATAGCCAAAAACATTCAGTACTTC.

J is TRBJ1-2 and V is TRBV2; a possible D gene is TRBD1 (5 bases). Germline CDR1 and CDR2: SNHLY and FYNNEI. The CDR3 consists of 13 residues. The V end was cut by 7 bases, the J end by 4 bases, with 13 bases between. CDR3 sequence reads: CASKSTASYGYTF. The CDR3 region has the DNA TGTGCCAGCAAATCGACAGCCAGCTATGGCTACACCTTC.

The V and J genes are TRBV19 and TRBJ2-1; the D gene is possibly TRBD1 (6 bases). Germline V gene sequence: CDR1 LNHDA, CDR2 SQIVND (reference sequence). The V end was cut by 0 bases, the J end by 10 bases, with 13 bases between. The CDR3 is 14 amino acids. CDR3 nucleotide sequence: TGTGCCAGTAGTATAGAACCGGGACACTGGGAGCAGTTCTTC. Amino acid sequence: CASSIEPGHWEQFF. Full variable domain (missing parts from reference TRBV19 and TRBJ2-1): DGGITQSPKYLFRKEGQNVTLSCEQNLNHDAMYWYRQDPGQGLRLIYYSQIVNDFQKGDIAEGYSVSREKKESFPLTVTSAQKNPTAFYLCASSIEPGHWEQFFGPGTRLTVL.

CDR3 amino acids: CARRRDTGELFF. CDR3 coding DNA: TGTGCCAGAAGGAGGGACACCGGGGAGCTGTTTTTT. V and J are TRBV30 and TRBJ2-2; TRBD2 is a possible D gene (6 bases). The CDR3 extends over 12 amino acids. From germline, CDR1 is GTSNPN and CDR2 SVGIG (reference sequence). Trimming took off 8 bases at V and 3 bases at J, with 10 bases between the two ends.

This clone occurred once. The rearrangement joins TRBV5-1 to TRBJ2-1; D remains ambiguous. V lost 0 bases and J 8 bases, leaving 9 bases between the germline ends. Germline assignment: CDR1 SGHRS and CDR2 YFSETQ. This CDR3 contains 13 residues. The CDR3 sequence is CASSLGGSDEQFF. CDR3 coding DNA: TGCGCCAGCAGCTTGGGTGGAAGCGATGAGCAGTTCTTC.

The sample holds a few counts of this clone. V gene TRBV24-1 combines with J gene TRBJ2-7; 9 bases map to TRBD2. Germline assignment: CDR1 KGHDR and CDR2 SFDVKD. V gave up 5 bases and J gave up 5 bases; unmatched junction bases: 3. The CDR3 contains 13 residues. For the CDR3, the DNA is TGTGCCACCAGTGGGCGGGGGGGCCACGAGCAGTACTTC. Protein: CATSGRGGHEQYF.

The rearrangement links TRBV10-3 to TRBJ2-3; weak D call: TRBD2 (5 bases). There are 13 residues in the CDR3. Trimming shortened V by 2 bases and J by 10 bases, and 13 bases separated the two germline ends. Germline V gives CDR1 ENHRY, CDR2 SYGVKD. Here the CDR3 reads CAISELAVPPQYF. In nucleotides, the CDR3 is TGTGCCATCAGTGAGCTAGCCGTTCCACCGCAGTATTTT.

The rearrangement joins TRBV19 to TRBJ2-3, with TRBD1 as a possible D gene (6 bases). This CDR3 is 13 amino acids long. V shed 8 bases and J shed 2 bases, with 11 bases lying between them. The germline gives CDR1 LNHDA, CDR2 SQIVND (reference sequence). For the CDR3, the DNA is TGTGCCAGTGGGGACACAGACACAGATACGCAGTATTTT. It translates to CASGDTDTDTQYF. The full variable domain, its missing parts supplied by reference TRBV19 and TRBJ2-3, is DGGITQSPKYLFRKEGQNVTLSCEQNLNHDAMYWYRQDPGQGLRLIYYSQIVNDFQKGDIAEGYSVSREKKESFPLTVTSAQKNPTAFYLCASGDTDTDTQYFGPGTRLTVL.

The chain is built from TRBV5-1 and TRBJ2-1; TRBD2 agrees at 7 bases. The CDR3 has 14 residues. After removal of 4 bases from V and 8 bases from J, the junction contained 9 bases not matched to a gene. Germline-derived CDR1 and CDR2 are SGHRS and YFSETQ. The CDR3 sequence: CASSRWGEGDEQFF. The CDR3 DNA follows: TGCGCCAGCAGCCGCTGGGGGGAGGGCGATGAGCAGTTCTTC. The complete variable domain, with remaining parts taken from reference TRBV5-1 and TRBJ2-1, reads KAGVTQTPRYLIKTRGQQVTLSCSPISGHRSVSWYQQTPGQGLQFLFEYFSETQRNKGNFPGRFSGRQFSNSRSEMNVSTLELGDSALYLCASSRWGEGDEQFFGPGTRLTVL.

This chain connects TRBV18 to TRBJ1-6, with 7 nucleotides matching TRBD1. The germline CDR1 and CDR2 sequences are KGHSH and LQKENI. With 1 base clipped from V and 10 bases from J, the junction kept 19 bases outside the gene matches. The CDR3 totals 19 residues. The CDR3 loop reads CASSPQVTGQPSLGSPLHF. CDR3 bases: TGTGCCAGCTCACCACAGGTAACGGGACAGCCTTCGTTAGGGTCACCCCTCCACTTT. Variable domain in full (rest from reference TRBV18 and TRBJ1-6): NAGVMQNPRHLVRRRGQEARLRCSPMKGHSHVYWYRQLPEEGLKFMVYLQKENIIDESGMPKERFSAEFPKEGPSILRIQQVVRGDSAAYFCASSPQVTGQPSLGSPLHFGNGTRLTVT.